Here is one TCR beta chain with its context. Primers used in a second PCR of roughly 6 to 11 cycles were a sample-barcoded 5' primer and a J-beta primer mix. TCRdb re-called the 5' RACE reads with MiXCR, one entry per CDR3 protein. Of 1.4 million to 1.5 million distinct CDR3 sequences listed, around 42% are singletons. This sample is drawn from a study of blood T cells in healthy people across ages. This TCR came from a young woman in good health. Specimen: blood.

The CDR3 DNA follows: TGCGCCAGCAGCCACCAGGGACTAGCGGGGCCCAATGAGCAGTTCTTC. As protein: CASSHQGLAGPNEQFF. The chain links TRBV4-3 to TRBJ2-1, with TRBD2 matching 13 bases. The trim removed 3 bases at V and 6 bases at J, leaving 5 bases unmatched. CDR3 length: 16 residues. CDR1 LGHNA and CDR2 YSLEER come from the germline V gene.